A selection of T cell receptor beta chains follows, all from one sample in a study of blood T cell repertoires in COVID-19. The repertoire was sequenced with immunoSEQ multiplex PCR; TCRdb's copy has only in-frame clones and lacks some. The data show a few hundred thousand clones, roughly 90% seen once. What was sequenced was peripheral blood. Receptors were obtained from a woman aged 50 to 60 with active or convalescent COVID-19. Both conserved end residues are part of each CDR3. Each record gives: D gene, J gene, clone size, V gene, CDR3 length, CDR3 DNA, CDR3 protein. A D gene is named only where the DNA matches it firmly. Clone size, where shown, is once, few, many, or a class for clones that have expanded.

NA TRBJ1-2 NA TRBV5-4 15 TGTGCCAGCAGCTCGTCCATCGGGGGTAACTATGGCTACACCTTC CASSSSIGGNYGYTF
TRBD1 TRBJ2-1 NA TRBV5-4 14 TGTGCCAGCAGCGGTAACAGGGGATACAATGAGCAGTTCTTC CASSGNRGYNEQFF
NA TRBJ2-7 NA TRBV9 15 TGTGCCAGCACCAAAAGGGGGGGACTATCATACGAGCAGTACTTC CASTKRGGLSYEQYF
NA TRBJ2-1 NA TRBV4-2 17 TGTGCCAGCAGCCAATCCTCTTCTGCTAGCTCCTACAATGAGCAGTTCTTC CASSQSSSASSYNEQFF
TRBD1 TRBJ2-7 NA TRBV7-2 16 TGTGCCAGCAGCAAGAGACAGGGGGCCCCTCCCTACGAGCAGTACTTC CASSKRQGAPPYEQYF
NA TRBJ1-5 NA TRBV7-2 15 TGTGCCAGCAGCTTAGAGTCTTCGGTAAATCAGCCCCAGCATTTT CASSLESSVNQPQHF
NA TRBJ1-5 NA TRBV28 16 TGTGCCAGCAGTCTAGATATAGGGTCCGAGGGTCAGCCCCAGCATTTT CASSLDIGSEGQPQHF
NA TRBJ1-1 NA TRBV19 15 TGTGCCAGTAAGTTGGGGGGGCAACGGAACACTGAAGCTTTCTTT CASKLGGQRNTEAFF
NA TRBJ2-1 NA TRBV2 14 TGTGCCAGCAGTGTGGGCGGGACCTACAATGAGCAGTTCTTC CASSVGGTYNEQFF
TRBD2 TRBJ2-7 NA TRBV7-9 18 TGTGCCAGCAGCTTAGGCTCCTCCGGGACTAGCGTCTACTACGAGCAGTACTTC CASSLGSSGTSVYYEQYF
NA TRBJ1-1 NA TRBV19 14 TGTGCCAGTAGCCTGACGGGTTTACAGGTGATGGGATTCTTT CASSLTGLQVMGFF
NA TRBJ2-7 NA TRBV10-2 14 TGCGCCAGCAGGGCACCGACAGGCTCCTACGAGCAGTACTTC CASRAPTGSYEQYF
TRBD2 TRBJ2-7 NA TRBV9 16 TGTGCCAGCAGCGACTATGGGGGGGAGGGTACCTACGAGCAGTACTTC CASSDYGGEGTYEQYF
NA TRBJ1-5 NA TRBV6-2/TRBV6-3 15 TGTGCCAGCAGTTCACAGGGTTCGGACATTCAGCCCCAGCATTTT CASSSQGSDIQPQHF
NA TRBJ1-2 NA TRBV7-2 15 TGTGCCAGCAGCTTAACGCCCGGGGATAACTATGGCTACACCTTC CASSLTPGDNYGYTF
TRBD2 TRBJ2-3 NA TRBV2 14 TGTGCCAGCACGCGGACTAGCGGGAGTGATTCGCAGTATTTT CASTRTSGSDSQYF
TRBD1 TRBJ2-2 NA TRBV7-6 14 TGTGCCAGCAGCCGGGACAGAATCACCGGGGAGCTGTTTTTT CASSRDRITGELFF
TRBD2 TRBJ2-7 few TRBV11-2 15 TGTGCCAGCAGCTCCCAGCTAGCGGGAGTAAGCGAGCAGTACTTC CASSSQLAGVSEQYF
TRBD2 TRBJ2-7 NA TRBV19 15 TGTGCCAGTAGACCGCGGGAGGGCGGGTCCTACGAGCAGTACTTC CASRPREGGSYEQYF
NA TRBJ2-1 NA TRBV27 14 TGTGCCAGCGTCGCAGGGCATGTCGGGAATGAGCAGTTCTTC CASVAGHVGNEQFF
NA TRBJ1-5 NA TRBV27 18 TGTGCCAGCAGTTTGCGGGGGCTGAATAGTGGGAGCAATCAGCCCCAGCATTTT CASSLRGLNSGSNQPQHF
NA TRBJ1-5 NA TRBV19 15 TGTGCCAGTAGTGACAGTGGCATAAGCAATCAGCCCCAGCATTTT CASSDSGISNQPQHF
TRBD2 TRBJ2-7 NA TRBV4-3 17 TGCGCCAGCAGCCGTTCTTACGGGGGGGAAAGTACCTACGAGCAGTACTTC CASSRSYGGESTYEQYF
TRBD1 TRBJ2-1 NA TRBV28 18 TGTGCCAGCAGTTCTACAGGGGGATTGAGGTACTTCTACAATGAGCAGTTCTTC CASSSTGGLRYFYNEQFF
TRBD2 TRBJ2-2 NA TRBV5-1 17 TGCGCCAGCCGGCTACTAGCGACGTTCGCGAACACCGGGGAGCTGTTTTTT CASRLLATFANTGELFF
TRBD1 TRBJ2-3 NA TRBV7-8 18 TGTGCCAGCAGCTTAGCGAGGCGGAGGACAGGGTATACAGATACGCAGTATTTT CASSLARRRTGYTDTQYF
TRBD1 TRBJ1-2 NA TRBV5-1 16 TGCGCCAGCAGCTTGGGACAGGGGAGCCTTGGTTATGGCTACACCTTC CASSLGQGSLGYGYTF
TRBD1 TRBJ2-1 NA TRBV9 16 TGTGCCAGCAGCGTAGGGACAGGGAGCTCCTACAATGAGCAGTTCTTC CASSVGTGSSYNEQFF
TRBD1 TRBJ1-1 NA TRBV29-1 13 TGCAGCGTTGATATACAGGGGGGTATAGAAGCTTTCTTT CSVDIQGGIEAFF
TRBD1 TRBJ1-1 NA TRBV18 14 TGTGCCAGCTCACCACGGACAGGGACCTCTGAAGCTTTCTTT CASSPRTGTSEAFF
TRBD1 TRBJ1-2 NA TRBV19 19 TGTGCCAGTAGTATGGGTGGTAGGGGGACAGGACCGTTTCGGCGGGGCTACACCTTC CASSMGGRGTGPFRRGYTF
NA TRBJ1-2 NA TRBV11-2 13 TGTGCCAGCAGCTCTCAGGCTCATCATGGCTACACCTTC CASSSQAHHGYTF
TRBD1 TRBJ1-2 NA TRBV5-1 13 TGCGCCAGCAGCTTGGGGACAGGAGCTGGCTACACCTTC CASSLGTGAGYTF
TRBD1 TRBJ2-7 once TRBV6-1 15 TGTGCCAGCAGTGAAGCCTGGGACAGACCCTACGAGCAGTACTTC CASSEAWDRPYEQYF
NA TRBJ1-4 NA TRBV18 16 TGTGCCAGCTCAATTTCTGCCCTAACAACTAATGAAAAACTGTTTTTT CASSISALTTNEKLFF
NA TRBJ2-3 NA TRBV30 13 TGTGCCTGGGCCGATGGGACACCAGATACGCAGTATTTT CAWADGTPDTQYF
NA TRBJ2-1 NA TRBV10-3 15 TGTGCCATCACAAATGCGGCCTTAACCTACAATGAGCAGTTCTTC CAITNAALTYNEQFF
TRBD2 TRBJ2-1 NA TRBV24-1 14 TGTGCCACCACCGAGGGGCTAGCGGGTGGTGAGCAGTTCTTC CATTEGLAGGEQFF
NA TRBJ2-7 NA TRBV10-3 12 TGTGCCATCAGTAGGGGCAGCTACGAGCAGTACTTC CAISRGSYEQYF
NA TRBJ1-1 NA TRBV7-2 15 TGTGCCAGCAGCTCGACCACGACTGCGAACACTGAAGCTTTCTTT CASSSTTTANTEAFF
NA TRBJ2-3 NA TRBV19 15 TGTGCCAGTAGTATCGGCAGGGCTAGCACAGATACGCAGTATTTT CASSIGRASTDTQYF
NA TRBJ2-1 NA TRBV18 16 TGTGCCAGCTCACTTGCCCTAGCGACCTCCTACAATGAGCAGTTCTTC CASSLALATSYNEQFF